This entry features one TCR beta chain sequence. The antigen is unknown. The sample comes from a study of pediatric ulcerative colitis. Study-level points and caveats: Some T cells in rectal biopsies may come from blood, especially with overt colitis.

The repertoire was sequenced with immunoSEQ multiplex PCR; TCRdb's copy has only in-frame clones and lacks some. The profile shows more than 35,000 clones, about 80% of them singletons. One to two pinch biopsies were taken from the rectum during colonoscopy. Ulcerative colitis patients received no immunosuppressive medication before the diagnostic colonoscopy. The specimen was gut tissue. The sequence came from a boy aged 10-17 years with moderate ulcerative colitis.

Here the CDR3 reads CASSHKRSTNEKLFF. As DNA, the CDR3 is TGCGCCAGCAGCCATAAACGGTCAACTAATGAAAAACTGTTTTTT. The rearrangement joins TRBV4-1 to TRBJ1-4; no clear D. Germline values: CDR1 MGHRA, CDR2 YSYEKL. V was trimmed by 3 bases and J by 0 bases, leaving 8 bases between them. This CDR3 is 15 amino acids long.